Presented here are 26 T cell receptor beta chains from one specimen sequenced in a study of shared clonotypes between healthy human individuals. Sequenced by immunoSEQ multiplex PCR; TCRdb stores in-frame clones only, minus some. Of roughly 1,500,000 clones listed, roughly 98% are singletons. Sequencing used naive CD4+ T cells sorted from blood. Subset here: CD45RA+ positively selected. The source is a young man in good health.

This chain connects TRBV7-2 to TRBJ2-7, with TRBD1 identical over 8 bases. The CDR3 spans 15 residues. CDR1 is SGHTA and CDR2 is FQGNSA in the germline V gene. Losses at the gene ends were 5 bases for V and 4 bases for J; bases not matched to a gene: 10. The CDR3 loop is CASSTRQGWGYEQYF. CDR3 in DNA: TGTGCCAGCAGCACAAGACAGGGGTGGGGATACGAGCAGTACTTC.

V and J are TRBV7-8 and TRBJ2-3, with D hard to call. V dropped 1 base and J dropped 4 bases, with 6 bases sitting between them. CDR1 is SGHVS, CDR2 FQNEAQ, per germline. CDR3 size: 13 residues. CDR3 nucleotides: TGTGCCAGCAGCTTAGATGGCGCAGATACGCAGTATTTT. This translates into CASSLDGADTQYF.

The chain couples TRBV5-1 to TRBJ2-2; TRBD1 agrees at 11 bases. The germline CDR1 and CDR2 sequences are SGHRS and YFSETQ. The CDR3 contains 17 residues. Trimming took 3 bases from V and 0 from J; bases not matched to a gene: 4. The CDR3 nucleotides read TGCGCCAGCAGCTGGACAGGGGGCACGACGAACACCGGGGAGCTGTTTTTT. Protein sequence: CASSWTGGTTNTGELFF.

V usage is TRBV27 and J usage is TRBJ2-7; TRBD2 matches at 14 bases. The length of the CDR3 is 15 residues. Losses at the gene ends were 6 bases for V and 5 bases for J; bases not matched to a gene: 6. The germline V gene has CDR1 MNHEY and CDR2 SMNVEV (reference sequence). The CDR3 region is CASSRGLAGVNEQYF. CDR3 DNA: TGTGCCAGCAGCCGGGGACTAGCGGGAGTTAACGAGCAGTACTTC.

The chain recombines TRBV5-4 with TRBJ2-5; D perhaps matches TRBD1 (6 bases). The CDR3 has 16 amino acids. Trimming shortened V by 3 bases and J by 4 bases, and 19 bases separated the two germline ends. CDR1 SGHNT and CDR2 YYREEE come from the germline V gene (reference sequence). DNA for the CDR3: TGTGCCAGCAGCTCTCAGCAAAGGCGGACAGTAGAGACCCAGTACTTC. Translating gives CASSSQQRRTVETQYF. The complete variable domain, with remaining parts taken from reference TRBV5-4 and TRBJ2-5, reads ETGVTQSPTHLIKTRGQQVTLRCSSQSGHNTVSWYQQALGQGPQFIFQYYREEENGRGNFPPRFSGLQFPNYSSELNVNALELDDSALYLCASSSQQRRTVETQYFGPGTRLLVL.

CDR3 region: CASSSGQLAGEQYF. The CDR3 DNA is TGCGCCAGCAGCAGTGGACAGCTCGCGGGCGAGCAGTACTTC. The gene calls are TRBV5-1 and TRBJ2-7, with D tentatively TRBD1 (6 bases). CDR1 is SGHRS, CDR2 YFSETQ, per germline. The CDR3 is 14 amino acids. V was shortened by 4 bases and J by 6 bases, with 17 bases between the two germline ends. Supplemented by reference TRBV5-1 and TRBJ2-7, the full variable domain reads KAGVTQTPRYLIKTRGQQVTLSCSPISGHRSVSWYQQTPGQGLQFLFEYFSETQRNKGNFPGRFSGRQFSNSRSEMNVSTLELGDSALYLCASSSGQLAGEQYFGPGTRLTVT.

The rearrangement links TRBV4-3 to TRBJ2-2; possible D gene TRBD1, 5 bases. The length of the CDR3 is 17 residues. V was cut by 1 base and J by 2 bases, with 14 bases left in between. Germline values: CDR1 LGHNA, CDR2 YSLEER. CDR3 residues: CASSQVPLGANTGELFF. The CDR3 DNA sequence: TGCGCCAGCAGCCAAGTTCCATTAGGGGCAAACACCGGGGAGCTGTTTTTT.

The chain couples TRBV10-3 to TRBJ2-2, with 10 bases lining up with TRBD2. Looked up from germline, CDR1 is ENHRY and CDR2 is SYGVKD. Trimming at V came to 6 bases and at J to 6 bases, leaving 7 bases not matched to a gene. CDR3 length equals 15 residues. CDR3: CAIRASGSVAGELFF. The DNA for the CDR3 is TGTGCCATCAGGGCTAGCGGGAGTGTGGCCGGGGAGCTGTTTTTT.

The chain uses TRBV2 and TRBJ2-7; D may be TRBD1 (5 bases). V lost 6 bases, J lost 1 base, and 10 bases lay in between. Germline CDR1 reads SNHLY; CDR2 reads FYNNEI. The CDR3 extends over 13 amino acids. The CDR3, as DNA: TGTGCCAGCAGCAGGGCCCTTTCCTACGAGCAGTACTTC. Its protein product is CASSRALSYEQYF.

This chain joins TRBV13 and TRBJ2-7; D is possibly TRBD1 (6 bases). V lost 5 bases, J lost 2 bases, and 16 bases lay in between. The V gene's germline CDR1 is PRHDT and CDR2 FYEKMQ (reference sequence). The CDR3 loop spans 15 amino acids. CDR3 sequence (DNA): TGTGCCAGCAGCCGGTCGTCCTCAGGGGCCTACGAGCAGTACTTC. It translates to CASSRSSSGAYEQYF.

This clone was seen once. CDR3 protein: CASSLGSGYNYGYTF. The CDR3 DNA sequence: TGTGCCAGCAGCTTGGGATCAGGATATAACTATGGCTACACCTTC. The rearrangement uses TRBV5-4 and TRBJ1-2; D unclear. In germline, CDR1 is SGHNT, CDR2 YYREEE (reference sequence). Trimming left V 0 bases short and J 1 base short, with 10 bases between. This CDR3 comprises 15 residues.

The chain combines TRBV6-5 with TRBJ1-1, with a tentative D call TRBD1 (5 bases). The germline gives CDR1 MNHEY, CDR2 SVGAGI. The CDR3 has 16 residues. Trimming took 2 bases from V and 4 from J, leaving 17 bases between them. CDR3 coding DNA: TGTGCCAGCAGTTACGGGGGTTTGTCTATGCGCACTGAAGCTTTCTTT. This gives the protein CASSYGGLSMRTEAFF.

The chain links TRBV29-1 to TRBJ2-7; 7 nucleotides match TRBD1. This CDR3 spans 11 amino acids. The ends lost 5 bases at V and 9 bases at J; junction bases unmatched: 7. The germline V gene has CDR1 SQVTM and CDR2 ANQGSEA. The CDR3 DNA sequence: TGCAGCGTTAGAGGGACAGAGGCGCAGTACTTC. Its protein is CSVRGTEAQYF.

V gene TRBV30 combines with J gene TRBJ1-1; 9 bases fit TRBD1. Germline values: CDR1 GTSNPN, CDR2 SVGIG (reference sequence). Trimming removed 0 bases from V and 2 bases from J; junction bases left unmatched: 10. The CDR3 covers 17 residues. CDR3 bases: TGTGCCTGGAGTGTAGGGGACAGGGACCTTTATAACACTGAAGCTTTCTTT. Protein: CAWSVGDRDLYNTEAFF. Full variable domain (missing parts from reference TRBV30 and TRBJ1-1): SQTIHQWPATLVQPVGSPLSLECTVEGTSNPNLYWYRQAAGRGLQLLFYSVGIGQISSEVPQNLSASRPQDRQFILSSKKLLLSDSGFYLCAWSVGDRDLYNTEAFFGQGTRLTVV.

This chain connects TRBV4-1 to TRBJ1-2; D not certain. Trimming took off 0 bases at V and 3 bases at J, with 11 bases between the two ends. The CDR3 is 15 residues long. Germline CDR1 MGHRA, CDR2 YSYEKL. CDR3 in amino acids: CASSQESTAYYGYTF. DNA for the CDR3: TGCGCCAGCAGCCAAGAAAGTACGGCTTACTATGGCTACACCTTC.

This sequence joins TRBV5-4 and TRBJ1-4, with TRBD1 identical over 8 bases. After removal of 7 bases from V and 3 bases from J, the junction contained 5 bases not matched to a gene. Per germline, CDR1 SGHNT and CDR2 YYREEE (reference sequence). This CDR3 is built from 14 residues. The DNA of the CDR3 is TGTGCCAGCTCATCGGACAGGGCTAATGAAAAACTGTTTTTT. This encodes CASSSDRANEKLFF. The entire variable domain, with the rest obtained from reference TRBV5-4 and TRBJ1-4, is as follows: ETGVTQSPTHLIKTRGQQVTLRCSSQSGHNTVSWYQQALGQGPQFIFQYYREEENGRGNFPPRFSGLQFPNYSSELNVNALELDDSALYLCASSSDRANEKLFFGSGTQLSVL.

The chain has TRBV10-1 and TRBJ2-2, with TRBD2 identical over 7 bases. Germline lookup yields CDR1 WNHNN and CDR2 SYGVQD (reference sequence). The junction had 10 bases not matched to a gene; V was cut back by 3 bases and J by 6 bases. CDR3 length equals 16 residues. The CDR3 protein is CASSDSGLMGAGELFF. CDR3 coding DNA: TGCGCCAGCAGTGATTCGGGACTAATGGGCGCCGGGGAGCTGTTTTTT.

Details on this clone: The sample has other DNA sequences that encode this CDR3 too. The chain is built from TRBV5-1 and TRBJ1-1; 7 bases align to TRBD1. The V gene end was trimmed by 0 bases and the J gene end by 1 base; junction bases not matched to a gene: 3. Looked up from germline, CDR1 is SGHRS and CDR2 is YFSETQ. This CDR3 has 15 amino acids. This CDR3 is CASSLAGTENTEAFF. CDR3 in DNA: TGCGCCAGCAGCTTGGCGGGGACAGAGAACACTGAAGCTTTCTTT.

V usage is TRBV5-1 and J usage is TRBJ2-7, with D maybe TRBD1 (5 bases). Germline V gene lookup returns CDR1 SGHRS and CDR2 YFSETQ. This CDR3 has 12 residues. Trimming removed 5 bases at V and 3 bases at J, with 9 bases between. The CDR3 loop is CASRGQGYEQYF. CDR3 bases: TGCGCCAGCAGGGGTCAGGGCTACGAGCAGTACTTC.

This rearrangement joins TRBV5-1 to TRBJ2-5, with TRBD1 matching over 10 bases. The length of the CDR3 is 15 residues. CDR1 and CDR2 (germline): SGHRS, YFSETQ. The V gene end was trimmed by 4 bases and the J gene end by 4 bases; junction bases not matched to a gene: 7. For the CDR3, the DNA is TGCGCCAGCAGCCCCCGGGACAGGGGAACAGAGACCCAGTACTTC. Translation: CASSPRDRGTETQYF.

This chain joins TRBV4-1 and TRBJ2-2; 11 positions match TRBD1. The V gene end was trimmed by 1 base and the J gene end by 5 bases; junction bases not matched to a gene: 6. The CDR3 is 17 amino acids. The germline V gene encodes CDR1 MGHRA and CDR2 YSYEKL. The CDR3 DNA follows: TGCGCCAGCAGCCAAGCCTCCGGGACAGGGGGTACCGGGGAGCTGTTTTTT. This encodes CASSQASGTGGTGELFF.

The V gene is TRBV10-3, the J gene TRBJ2-3; TRBD2 matches 10 bases. The junction had 14 bases not matched to a gene; V was cut back by 10 bases and J by 4 bases. In germline, CDR1 is ENHRY, CDR2 SYGVKD. There are 16 residues in the CDR3. The CDR3 nucleotides are TGTGCCACCGCGGACTTACTAGCGGGAATCTCAGATACGCAGTATTTT. Amino acids: CATADLLAGISDTQYF.

The V call is TRBV5-1, the J call TRBJ2-1; possible D gene TRBD1, 5 bases. V was clipped by 5 bases and J by 10 bases, with 10 bases between them. Germline V gene sequence: CDR1 SGHRS, CDR2 YFSETQ. The CDR3 spans 11 residues. The CDR3 region is CASRTDREQFF. In nucleotides, the CDR3 is TGCGCCAGCAGGACCGACAGAGAGCAGTTCTTC. The full variable domain, with the rest looked up from reference TRBV5-1 and TRBJ2-1, is KAGVTQTPRYLIKTRGQQVTLSCSPISGHRSVSWYQQTPGQGLQFLFEYFSETQRNKGNFPGRFSGRQFSNSRSEMNVSTLELGDSALYLCASRTDREQFFGPGTRLTVL.

This sequence joins TRBV7-9 and TRBJ2-7, with D unclear. V lost 1 base and J 4 bases, leaving 11 bases between the germline ends. The CDR3 is made up of 14 amino acids. CDR1 and CDR2 (germline): SEHNR, FQNEAQ (reference sequence). In DNA form, the CDR3 reads TGTGCCAGCAGCTTAGGCTGGCGGAGATACGAGCAGTACTTC. Translation gives CASSLGWRRYEQYF. Using reference TRBV7-9 and TRBJ2-7 for the parts outside the CDR3, the full variable domain is DTGVSQNPRHKITKRGQNVTFRCDPISEHNRLYWYRQTLGQGPEFLTYFQNEAQLEKSRLLSDRFSAERPKGSFSTLEIQRTEQGDSAMYLCASSLGWRRYEQYFGPGTRLTVT.

This chain links TRBV14 with TRBJ2-7; D perhaps matches TRBD1 (6 bases). Per germline, CDR1 SGHDN and CDR2 FVKESK. With 3 bases removed from V and 8 bases from J, the gap between germline ends came to 14 bases. The length of the CDR3 is 13 residues. The CDR3 spells CASSHARTAQQYF. The CDR3 DNA is TGTGCCAGCAGCCACGCCAGGACAGCCCAGCAGTACTTC.

Here the CDR3 reads CATLNQTGPLLYNEQFF. CDR3 in DNA: TGTGCCACCCTGAATCAGACAGGGCCCCTACTTTACAATGAGCAGTTCTTC. The chain carries TRBV10-3 and TRBJ2-1, with 7 bases that match TRBD1. Germline V gene lookup returns CDR1 ENHRY and CDR2 SYGVKD. CDR3 length: 17 residues. Trimming removed 10 bases from V and 4 bases from J; junction bases left unmatched: 19.